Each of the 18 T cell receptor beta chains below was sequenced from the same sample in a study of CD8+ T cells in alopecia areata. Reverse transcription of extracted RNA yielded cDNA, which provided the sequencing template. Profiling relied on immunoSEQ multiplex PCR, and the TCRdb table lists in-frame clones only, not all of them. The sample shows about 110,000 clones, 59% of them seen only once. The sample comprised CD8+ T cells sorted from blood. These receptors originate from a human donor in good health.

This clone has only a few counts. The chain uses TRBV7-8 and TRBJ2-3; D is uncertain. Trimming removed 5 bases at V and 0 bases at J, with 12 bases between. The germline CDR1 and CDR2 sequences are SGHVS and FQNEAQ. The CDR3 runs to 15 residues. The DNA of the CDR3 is TGTGCCAGCAGCCGAGGTAGAAGCAGCACAGATACGCAGTATTTT. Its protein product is CASSRGRSSTDTQYF.

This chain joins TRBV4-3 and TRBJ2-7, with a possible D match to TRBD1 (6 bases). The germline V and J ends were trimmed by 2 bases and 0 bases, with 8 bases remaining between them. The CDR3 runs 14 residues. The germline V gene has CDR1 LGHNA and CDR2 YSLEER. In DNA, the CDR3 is TGCGCCAGCAGCCAACGGACAGACTCCTACGAGCAGTACTTC. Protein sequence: CASSQRTDSYEQYF.

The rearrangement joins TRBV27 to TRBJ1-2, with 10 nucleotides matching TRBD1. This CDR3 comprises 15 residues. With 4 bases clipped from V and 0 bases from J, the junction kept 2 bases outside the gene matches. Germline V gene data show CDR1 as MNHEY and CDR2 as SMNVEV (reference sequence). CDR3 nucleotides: TGTGCCAGCAGTTACGGGACAGGGGCTAACTATGGCTACACCTTC. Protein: CASSYGTGANYGYTF.

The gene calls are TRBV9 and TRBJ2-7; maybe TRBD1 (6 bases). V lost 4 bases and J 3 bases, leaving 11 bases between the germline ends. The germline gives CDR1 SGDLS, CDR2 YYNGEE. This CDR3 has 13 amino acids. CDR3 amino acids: CASSPPDSYEQYF. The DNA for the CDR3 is TGTGCCAGCAGCCCCCCGGACAGCTACGAGCAGTACTTC.

The CDR3 nucleotides are TGTGCCTGGAGTGTACGGTATAGTAGCGGGGGCAACAAGCAGTACTTC. The encoded protein is CAWSVRYSSGGNKQYF. The chain uses TRBV30 and TRBJ2-7, with TRBD2 matching over 9 bases. Trimming at V came to 0 bases and at J to 8 bases, leaving 14 bases not matched to a gene. The length of the CDR3 is 16 residues. The germline V gene encodes CDR1 GTSNPN and CDR2 SVGIG (reference sequence).

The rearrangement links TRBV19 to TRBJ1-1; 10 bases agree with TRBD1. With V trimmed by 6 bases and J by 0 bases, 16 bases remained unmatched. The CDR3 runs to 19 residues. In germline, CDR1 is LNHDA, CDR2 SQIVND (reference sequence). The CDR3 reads CASRSRDRGHSPLNTEAFF. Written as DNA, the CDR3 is TGTGCCAGTAGATCACGGGACAGGGGCCATTCCCCACTGAACACTGAAGCTTTCTTT.

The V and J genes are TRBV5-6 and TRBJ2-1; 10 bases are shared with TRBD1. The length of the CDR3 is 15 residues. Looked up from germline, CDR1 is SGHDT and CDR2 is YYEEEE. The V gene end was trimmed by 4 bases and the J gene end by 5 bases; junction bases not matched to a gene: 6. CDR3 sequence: CASSGAGTGDNEQFF. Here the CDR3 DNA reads TGTGCCAGCAGCGGGGCCGGGACAGGGGACAATGAGCAGTTCTTC.

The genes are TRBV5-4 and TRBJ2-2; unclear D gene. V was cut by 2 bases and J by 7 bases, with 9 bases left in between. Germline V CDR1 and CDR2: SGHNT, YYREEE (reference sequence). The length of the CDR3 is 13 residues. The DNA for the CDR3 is TGTGCCAGCAGCTTTCCCCCCAACGGGGAGCTGTTTTTT. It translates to CASSFPPNGELFF.

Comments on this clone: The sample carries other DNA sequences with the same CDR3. CDR3 coding DNA: TGTGCCAGCAGCTTGGCTTGGACTGAAGCTTTCTTT. Encoded protein: CASSLAWTEAFF. The gene calls are TRBV5-6 and TRBJ1-1; D remains unclear. In germline, CDR1 is SGHDT, CDR2 YYEEEE. Trimming cost V 0 bases and J 5 bases, with 5 bases left between them. There are 12 residues in the CDR3.

Here the CDR3 DNA reads TGTGCCACCAGCTCGTCGTTTACTAGCGGGGCGTCCGGGGAGCTGTTTTTT. It yields the protein CATSSSFTSGASGELFF. V usage is TRBV15 and J usage is TRBJ2-2; 10 nucleotides agree with TRBD2. Germline CDR1 and CDR2: LNHNV and YYDKDF (reference sequence). Losses at the gene ends were 5 bases for V and 6 bases for J; bases not matched to a gene: 12. The CDR3 has 17 residues.

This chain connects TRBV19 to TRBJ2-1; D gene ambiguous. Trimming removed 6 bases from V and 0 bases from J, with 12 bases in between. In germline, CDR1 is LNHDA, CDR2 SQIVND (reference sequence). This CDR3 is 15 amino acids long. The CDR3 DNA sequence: TGTGCCAGTAGGACCACTCTAACCTCCTACAATGAGCAGTTCTTC. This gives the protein CASRTTLTSYNEQFF.

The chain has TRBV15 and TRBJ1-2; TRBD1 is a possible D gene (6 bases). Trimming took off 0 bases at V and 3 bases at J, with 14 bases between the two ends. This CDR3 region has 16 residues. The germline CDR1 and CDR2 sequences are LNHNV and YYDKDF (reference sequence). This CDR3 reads CATSRDRAGDHYGYTF. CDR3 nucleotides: TGTGCCACCAGCAGAGATCGGGCAGGGGACCACTATGGCTACACCTTC.

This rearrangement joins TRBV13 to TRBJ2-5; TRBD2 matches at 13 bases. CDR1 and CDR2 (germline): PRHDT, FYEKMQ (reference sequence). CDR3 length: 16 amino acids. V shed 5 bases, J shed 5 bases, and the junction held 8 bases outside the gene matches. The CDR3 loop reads CASSHRLAGGRETQYF. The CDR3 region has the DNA TGTGCCAGCAGCCACCGACTAGCGGGGGGTCGGGAGACCCAGTACTTC.

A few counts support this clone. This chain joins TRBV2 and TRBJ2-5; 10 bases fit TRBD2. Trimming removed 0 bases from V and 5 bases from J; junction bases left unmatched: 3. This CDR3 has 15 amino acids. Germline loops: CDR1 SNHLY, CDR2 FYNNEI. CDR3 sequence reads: CASSEAWTSGETQYF. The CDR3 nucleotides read TGTGCCAGCAGTGAAGCATGGACTAGCGGTGAGACCCAGTACTTC.

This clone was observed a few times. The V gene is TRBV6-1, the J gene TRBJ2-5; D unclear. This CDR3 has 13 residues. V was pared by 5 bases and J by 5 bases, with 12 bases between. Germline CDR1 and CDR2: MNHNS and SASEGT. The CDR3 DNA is TGTGCCAGCAGTTTTAGGGAAGCGGAGACCCAGTACTTC. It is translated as CASSFREAETQYF.

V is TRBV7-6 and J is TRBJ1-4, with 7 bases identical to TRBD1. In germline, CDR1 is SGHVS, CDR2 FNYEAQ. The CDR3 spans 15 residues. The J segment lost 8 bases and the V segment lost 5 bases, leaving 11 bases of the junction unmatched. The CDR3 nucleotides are TGTGCCAGCAGCCAAGAGACAGGGTCAGACGAAAAACTGTTTTTT. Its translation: CASSQETGSDEKLFF.

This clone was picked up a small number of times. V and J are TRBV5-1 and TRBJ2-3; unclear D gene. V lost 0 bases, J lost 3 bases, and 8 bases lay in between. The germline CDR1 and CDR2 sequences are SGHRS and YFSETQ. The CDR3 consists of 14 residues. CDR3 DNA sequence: TGCGCCAGCAGCTTGGCCGGTGCGACAGATACGCAGTATTTT. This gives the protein CASSLAGATDTQYF.

CDR3 sequence (DNA): TGTGCCAGCAGCCGATCCCAGGGCCCACCTTACAATGAGCAGTTCTTC. It codes for CASSRSQGPPYNEQFF. J is TRBJ2-1 and V is TRBV7-9; maybe TRBD1 (5 bases). The CDR3 has 16 residues. Per germline, CDR1 SEHNR and CDR2 FQNEAQ (reference sequence). Between the trimmed V and J ends, which lost 5 bases and 4 bases, there was a span of 18 bases.